This entry lists 14 T cell receptor beta chains sequenced from one sample in a study of type 1 regulatory T cells. These receptors' antigens are unknown. Each CDR3 protein is one row after TCRdb ran MiXCR on the reads. The table lists 55,000 to 65,000 distinct CDR3 sequences, less than 70% of them singletons. Material: cultured non-Tr1 T cells, either the whole culture or a sorted T cell fraction (not recorded which). These receptor sequences come from a human donor in good health.

This sequence joins TRBV20-1 and TRBJ2-3; a weak D match, TRBD2 (7 bases). Trimming pared 3 bases from V and 2 bases from J, leaving 21 bases between. This CDR3 contains 17 residues. The germline gives CDR1 DFQATT, CDR2 SNEGSKA (reference sequence). The CDR3 reads CSARWRGGTLHTDTQYF. CDR3 sequence (DNA): TGCAGTGCTAGGTGGAGGGGGGGGACTCTTCACACAGATACGCAGTATTTT.

This clonotype was picked up one time. The rearrangement uses TRBV28 and TRBJ2-7; 7 bases fit TRBD2. Germline V gives CDR1 MDHEN, CDR2 SYDVKM. V lost 7 bases, J lost 2 bases, and 2 bases stayed unmatched. CDR3 length: 12 amino acids. CDR3 region: CASTTSTYEQYF. The DNA of the CDR3 is TGTGCCAGCACGACTAGCACCTACGAGCAGTACTTC.

This chain joins TRBV7-2 and TRBJ2-7; D is ambiguous. Germline CDR1 SGHTA, CDR2 FQGNSA. The V and J ends lost 3 bases and 3 bases respectively, with 15 bases between them. The CDR3 runs 15 residues. The CDR3 DNA sequence: TGTGCCAGCAGCTTGGACCCAAACCCTCTCTACGAGCAGTACTTC. It is translated as CASSLDPNPLYEQYF.

This chain uses TRBV20-1 with TRBJ2-2; D not resolved. Looked up from germline, CDR1 is DFQATT and CDR2 is SNEGSKA (reference sequence). V lost 2 bases to trimming and J lost 5 bases, with 9 bases between them. CDR3 length: 13 residues. The CDR3 bases are TGCAGTGCTAGAAGACTGGGAACCGGGGAGCTGTTTTTT. This sequence encodes CSARRLGTGELFF.

This clonotype occurred once. The chain employs TRBV5-1 and TRBJ2-1; 8 nucleotides match TRBD1. Per the germline V gene, CDR1 is SGHRS and CDR2 is YFSETQ. CDR3 length: 16 residues. After removal of 1 base from V and 5 bases from J, the junction contained 8 bases not matched to a gene. CDR3 nucleotides: TGCGCCAGCAGCTTGCGAGGGGACAGGAAGGACAATGAGCAGTTCTTC. Amino acids: CASSLRGDRKDNEQFF.

The chain combines TRBV7-6 with TRBJ2-7, with D possibly matching TRBD2 (5 bases). Germline CDR1 SGHVS, CDR2 FNYEAQ. The CDR3 runs 15 residues. Trimming removed 1 base at V and 1 base at J, with 11 bases between. In DNA form, the CDR3 reads TGTGCCAGCAGCTTAGTCCGGGAACAATCCTACGAGCAGTACTTC. Its translation: CASSLVREQSYEQYF.

This chain joins TRBV5-1 and TRBJ1-3; D gene ambiguous. The V gene lost 2 bases and the J gene lost 4 bases, with 10 bases spanning the gap. From germline, CDR1 is SGHRS and CDR2 YFSETQ. The CDR3 has 14 amino acids. The CDR3 spells CASSFAEYGNTIYF. The CDR3, as DNA: TGCGCCAGCAGCTTCGCGGAATACGGAAACACCATATATTTT.

V gene TRBV2 combines with J gene TRBJ1-5, with D hard to call. Germline V lookup: CDR1 SNHLY, CDR2 FYNNEI. V was shortened by 0 bases and J by 2 bases, with 14 bases between the two germline ends. This CDR3 is 17 amino acids long. DNA of the CDR3: TGTGCCAGCAGTGAAGCTGGGTTGGGATACGGCAATCAGCCCCAGCATTTT. Translation gives CASSEAGLGYGNQPQHF. The full variable domain, in which reference TRBV2 and TRBJ1-5 provide the parts outside the CDR3, is EPEVTQTPSHQVTQMGQEVILRCVPISNHLYFYWYRQILGQKVEFLVSFYNNEISEKSEIFDDQFSVERPDGSNFTLKIRSTKLEDSAMYFCASSEAGLGYGNQPQHFGDGTRLSIL.

This chain joins TRBV20-1 and TRBJ2-4; 14 bases match TRBD2. V dropped 2 bases and J dropped 6; count of bases not matched to a gene: 9. Per the germline V gene, CDR1 is DFQATT and CDR2 is SNEGSKA (reference sequence). The CDR3 spans 17 residues. The chain's CDR3 is CSARKGGLAGDGNIQYF. The CDR3 region has the DNA TGCAGTGCTAGAAAGGGGGGACTAGCGGGAGACGGAAACATTCAGTACTTC.

The rearrangement uses TRBV6-6 and TRBJ2-1; 10 nucleotides line up with TRBD2. The CDR3 loop spans 20 amino acids. The V and J ends lost 2 bases and 0 bases, in that order; junction bases with no gene match: 13. From germline, CDR1 is MNHNY and CDR2 SVGAGI (reference sequence). CDR3 DNA: TGTGCCAGCAGTTACCCCAGCGGGAGGGCCCGAGAGCGCTCCTACAATGAGCAGTTCTTC. This translates into CASSYPSGRARERSYNEQFF.

This clonotype has more than one count but fewer than ten. This chain links TRBV20-1 with TRBJ2-1; 10 bases map to TRBD2. Germline CDR1 DFQATT, CDR2 SNEGSKA (reference sequence). The CDR3 contains 14 residues. The J segment lost 5 bases and the V segment lost 6 bases, leaving 7 bases of the junction unmatched. The CDR3 sequence: CSAHGLAEDNEQFF. As DNA, the CDR3 is TGCAGTGCGCATGGACTAGCGGAAGACAATGAGCAGTTCTTC.

This clonotype was seen many times. This sequence joins TRBV6-6 and TRBJ1-4; D possibly corresponds to TRBD1 (5 bases). CDR3 length: 14 residues. Germline CDR1 reads MNHNY; CDR2 reads SVGAGI (reference sequence). Trimming removed 4 bases at V and 3 bases at J, with 9 bases between. CDR3 residues: CASSSTASNEKLFF. CDR3 in DNA: TGTGCCAGCAGTTCGACAGCCTCTAATGAAAAACTGTTTTTT.

The chain links TRBV4-1 to TRBJ2-1; TRBD2 matches at 9 bases. The V segment lost 2 bases and the J segment 4 bases; nucleotides outside the gene matches: 21. The CDR3 runs to 21 residues. Germline V gene data show CDR1 as MGHRA and CDR2 as YSYEKL. CDR3 DNA sequence: TGCGCCAGCAGCCAACCAATTTCAGGGAGAATAGCGGGAGTTCGGTACAATGAGCAGTTCTTC. Translating it yields CASSQPISGRIAGVRYNEQFF.

This clonotype is labeled medium-sized. The rearrangement uses TRBV20-1 and TRBJ2-7; tentative D call: TRBD2 (6 bases). Trimming stripped 6 bases from V and 0 bases from J, with 18 bases between. The CDR3 extends over 15 amino acids. Germline CDR1 DFQATT, CDR2 SNEGSKA (reference sequence). This CDR3 reads CSAVVSGRPSYEQYF. The CDR3 coding sequence is TGCAGTGCCGTCGTTAGTGGGAGGCCCTCCTACGAGCAGTACTTC.